Listed here are 32 T cell receptor beta chains from one sample, sequenced in a study of T cell changes during pregnancy in multiple sclerosis. Libraries were prepared by immunoSEQ multiplex PCR; TCRdb keeps only in-frame clonotypes and omits some of them. The sample yields some 95,000 clones, around 94% seen once. This specimen consisted of peripheral blood, obtained in the first trimester of pregnancy. The receptors were sampled from a female donor with multiple sclerosis, enrolled in a pregnancy study.

The chain employs TRBV7-2 and TRBJ1-4, with TRBD1 matching 9 bases. With V trimmed by 5 bases and J by 11 bases, 6 bases remained unmatched. This CDR3 spans 13 amino acids. CDR1 is SGHTA and CDR2 is FQGNSA in the germline V gene. CDR3 residues: CASSPTGGWKLFF. CDR3 coding DNA: TGTGCCAGCAGCCCGACAGGGGGTTGGAAACTGTTTTTT. Based on the CDR3 plus reference TRBV7-2 and TRBJ1-4, the full variable domain is GAGVSQSPSNKVTEKGKDVELRCDPISGHTALYWYRQSLGQGLEFLIYFQGNSAPDKSGLPSDRFSAERTGGSVSTLTIQRTQQEDSAVYLCASSPTGGWKLFFGSGTQLSVL.

CDR3 loop: CASSLDSGQGDEQYF. CDR3 DNA: TGTGCCAGCAGCTTAGATTCGGGACAGGGAGACGAGCAGTACTTC. The rearrangement uses TRBV13 and TRBJ2-7; 9 bases map to TRBD1. J gave up 5 bases and V 1 base, and 6 bases lay outside the gene matches. Per the germline V gene, CDR1 is PRHDT and CDR2 is FYEKMQ (reference sequence). The CDR3 runs to 15 residues. The full variable domain, with the rest looked up from reference TRBV13 and TRBJ2-7, is AAGVIQSPRHLIKEKRETATLKCYPIPRHDTVYWYQQGPGQDPQFLISFYEKMQSDKGSIPDRFSAQQFSDYHSELNMSSLELGDSALYFCASSLDSGQGDEQYFGPGTRLTVT.

The chain is built from TRBV2 and TRBJ2-7; possible D gene TRBD2, 5 bases. This CDR3 comprises 11 residues. The germline V gene encodes CDR1 SNHLY and CDR2 FYNNEI. Trimming took off 10 bases at V and 7 bases at J, with 14 bases between the two ends. CDR3 nucleotide sequence: TGTGCCACCCTTCGCACGGGGGAGCAGTACTTC. It translates to CATLRTGEQYF.

V usage is TRBV4-1 and J usage is TRBJ2-7; possibly TRBD1 for D (6 bases). The V and J ends lost 0 bases and 5 bases respectively, with 8 bases between them. There are 13 residues in the CDR3. The germline V gene encodes CDR1 MGHRA and CDR2 YSYEKL. The CDR3 reads CASSQDNRDEQYF. In nucleotides, the CDR3 is TGCGCCAGCAGCCAAGATAACAGGGACGAGCAGTACTTC.

This clone has just one count. This rearrangement joins TRBV5-4 to TRBJ1-1; no clear D gene. Deletions cut 5 bases from V and 2 bases from J, with 13 bases between. This CDR3 region has 14 residues. From germline, CDR1 is SGHNT and CDR2 YYREEE (reference sequence). The CDR3 DNA reads as TGTGCCAGCAGTCGTCGAGATTTAAACACTGAAGCTTTCTTT. Its protein product is CASSRRDLNTEAFF.

The chain recombines TRBV2 with TRBJ2-4, with D possibly TRBD2 on 6 matching bases. Trimming shortened V by 6 bases and J by 9 bases, and 15 bases separated the two germline ends. The CDR3 runs to 13 residues. Per germline, CDR1 SNHLY and CDR2 FYNNEI. DNA of the CDR3: TGTGCCAGCAGCACCGGGCGGGGAAGCATTCAGTACTTC. This gives the protein CASSTGRGSIQYF.

The chain joins TRBV19 to TRBJ1-2; a weak D match, TRBD1 (6 bases). Germline V gene sequence: CDR1 LNHDA, CDR2 SQIVND (reference sequence). V dropped 5 bases and J dropped 2 bases, with 12 bases sitting between them. The CDR3 spans 14 residues. The CDR3 region has the DNA TGTGCCAGTAGTTGGAGACAGGAAAACTATGGCTACACCTTC. Translated: CASSWRQENYGYTF. The full variable domain, completed using reference TRBV19 and TRBJ1-2, is DGGITQSPKYLFRKEGQNVTLSCEQNLNHDAMYWYRQDPGQGLRLIYYSQIVNDFQKGDIAEGYSVSREKKESFPLTVTSAQKNPTAFYLCASSWRQENYGYTFGSGTRLTVV.

The CDR3 sequence: CASSLNPWTSGVQETQYF. In DNA form, the CDR3 reads TGTGCCAGCAGTTTAAATCCTTGGACTAGCGGGGTCCAAGAGACCCAGTACTTC. This sequence joins TRBV28 and TRBJ2-5; 12 nucleotides match TRBD2. The germline gives CDR1 MDHEN, CDR2 SYDVKM. J lost 1 base, V lost 2 bases, and 8 bases had no gene match. The CDR3 has 18 amino acids.

The V gene is TRBV2, the J gene TRBJ2-1; 9 positions match TRBD1. The CDR3 totals 15 residues. Unmatched junction bases numbered 8, after V lost 6 bases and J lost 5 bases. From germline, CDR1 is SNHLY and CDR2 FYNNEI. DNA for the CDR3: TGTGCCAGCAGACCACAGGGGGCCAGGGACAATGAGCAGTTCTTC. It translates to CASRPQGARDNEQFF.

The chain uses TRBV6-6 and TRBJ1-1; a possible D gene is TRBD1 (6 bases). Trimming pared 2 bases from V and 1 base from J, leaving 11 bases between. CDR1 and CDR2 from the germline V gene are MNHNY and SVGAGI (reference sequence). CDR3 length equals 15 residues. The CDR3 coding sequence is TGTGCCAGCAGTTACGATAACAGGGCGAACACTGAAGCTTTCTTT. Residues: CASSYDNRANTEAFF.

This chain joins TRBV27 and TRBJ2-7, with 7 nucleotides matching TRBD2. The CDR3 is made up of 15 amino acids. Unmatched junction bases numbered 8, after V lost 2 bases and J lost 4 bases. In germline, CDR1 is MNHEY, CDR2 SMNVEV (reference sequence). The CDR3 DNA reads TGTGCCAGCAGTTTAAGGGCTAGCGGAAGTTACGAGCAGTACTTC. Translated: CASSLRASGSYEQYF.

This chain links TRBV10-3 with TRBJ2-7; D is unresolved. This CDR3 is built from 15 residues. Germline lookup yields CDR1 ENHRY and CDR2 SYGVKD. Trimming took 2 bases from V and 2 from J, leaving 13 bases between them. Written as DNA, the CDR3 is TGTGCCATCAGTGAGGGTCTGTCGGGTGCCTACGAGCAGTACTTC. Amino acids: CAISEGLSGAYEQYF.

The chain recombines TRBV23-1 with TRBJ2-3; 7 bases agree with TRBD1. TRBV23-1 is an ORF; its function is uncertain. V gave up 4 bases and J gave up 3 bases; unmatched junction bases: 13. The CDR3 loop spans 17 amino acids. The CDR3 protein is CASSPQGLPPMTDTQYF. The CDR3 region has the DNA TGCGCCAGCAGTCCACAGGGGCTTCCCCCCATGACAGATACGCAGTATTTT.

V usage is TRBV9 and J usage is TRBJ2-3; 7 bases map to TRBD2. Germline assignment: CDR1 SGDLS and CDR2 YYNGEE. The ends lost 0 bases at V and 1 base at J; junction bases unmatched: 2. This CDR3 has 15 amino acids. In nucleotides, the CDR3 is TGTGCCAGCAGCGTAGGTAGCGGGCGCACAGATACGCAGTATTTT. This translates into CASSVGSGRTDTQYF.

The genes are TRBV19 and TRBJ2-2, with 12 bases matching TRBD2. Germline CDR1 reads LNHDA; CDR2 reads SQIVND (reference sequence). The V and J ends lost 7 bases and 4 bases, in that order; junction bases with no gene match: 10. The CDR3 length is 17 residues. The DNA for the CDR3 is TGTGCCAGTACCCCGACTAGCGGGAGTGTTAGCACCGGGGAGCTGTTTTTT. Translating gives CASTPTSGSVSTGELFF.

This clone was counted once. The chain is built from TRBV28 and TRBJ2-3; 12 bases match TRBD2. Per germline, CDR1 MDHEN and CDR2 SYDVKM. The V and J ends lost 3 bases and 5 bases, in that order; junction bases with no gene match: 6. The CDR3 consists of 16 residues. The CDR3 region has the DNA TGTGCCAGCAGTTTGATCAGGACTAGCGGGAAAGATACGCAGTATTTT. It is translated as CASSLIRTSGKDTQYF.

The chain is built from TRBV15 and TRBJ2-3; no reliable D call. CDR1 LNHNV and CDR2 YYDKDF come from the germline V gene (reference sequence). CDR3 length equals 13 residues. Between the trimmed V and J ends, which lost 0 bases and 5 bases, there was a span of 6 bases. The CDR3 nucleotides are TGTGCCACCAGCAGAGATCAACTAGATACGCAGTATTTT. Protein product: CATSRDQLDTQYF.

The chain joins TRBV5-1 to TRBJ2-7; tentative D call: TRBD1 (5 bases). CDR3 length: 13 amino acids. V dropped 0 bases and J dropped 1 base, with 5 bases sitting between them. Germline loops: CDR1 SGHRS, CDR2 YFSETQ. CDR3 residues: CASSLGQSYEQYF. CDR3 bases: TGCGCCAGCAGCTTGGGACAGTCCTACGAGCAGTACTTC.

The chain carries TRBV7-2 and TRBJ2-1; 16 bases agree with TRBD2. The J segment lost 7 bases and the V segment lost 5 bases, leaving 5 bases of the junction unmatched. The CDR3 totals 16 residues. The V gene's germline CDR1 is SGHTA and CDR2 FQGNSA. The CDR3 region is CASSPQGLAGGNEQFF. CDR3 sequence (DNA): TGTGCCAGCAGCCCACAGGGACTAGCGGGAGGGAATGAGCAGTTCTTC.

The genes are TRBV9 and TRBJ2-1; D unclear. Trimming stripped 0 bases from V and 5 bases from J, with 12 bases between. The germline CDR1 and CDR2 sequences are SGDLS and YYNGEE. The CDR3 spans 15 residues. The chain's CDR3 is CASSVGHRGNNEQFF. The CDR3 DNA sequence: TGTGCCAGCAGCGTAGGTCATCGCGGTAACAATGAGCAGTTCTTC.

The chain combines TRBV25-1 with TRBJ2-5; 7 bases match TRBD1. CDR1 MGHDK and CDR2 SYGVNS come from the germline V gene. J lost 3 bases, V lost 6 bases, and 4 bases had no gene match. The CDR3 runs to 13 residues. CDR3 sequence reads: CASRTTGEETQYF. The CDR3 nucleotides are TGTGCCAGCAGGACTACAGGGGAAGAGACCCAGTACTTC.

J is TRBJ2-1 and V is TRBV2; D might be TRBD1 (6 bases). The CDR3 spans 15 residues. V was shortened by 4 bases and J by 2 bases, with 12 bases between the two germline ends. The germline gives CDR1 SNHLY, CDR2 FYNNEI. The CDR3 loop reads CASSGGRVAYNEQFF. The CDR3 bases are TGTGCCAGCAGTGGGGGGCGGGTTGCCTACAATGAGCAGTTCTTC. Combining the CDR3 with reference TRBV2 and TRBJ2-1 gives the whole variable domain EPEVTQTPSHQVTQMGQEVILRCVPISNHLYFYWYRQILGQKVEFLVSFYNNEISEKSEIFDDQFSVERPDGSNFTLKIRSTKLEDSAMYFCASSGGRVAYNEQFFGPGTRLTVL.

The chain has TRBV2 and TRBJ2-7; perhaps TRBD2 as D (5 bases). V was pared by 1 base and J by 7 bases, with 17 bases between. Looked up from germline, CDR1 is SNHLY and CDR2 is FYNNEI. This CDR3 contains 15 residues. Here the CDR3 DNA reads TGTGCCAGCAGTGAAGGGACCGGCGGGTATTGGGAGCAGTACTTC. Its protein product is CASSEGTGGYWEQYF.

In its sample, this clone was seen once. V gene TRBV2 combines with J gene TRBJ2-7; the match to TRBD1 covers 11 bases. The CDR3 totals 17 residues. After removal of 1 base from V and 2 bases from J, the junction contained 7 bases not matched to a gene. Germline CDR1 SNHLY, CDR2 FYNNEI. In DNA, the CDR3 is TGTGCCAGCAGTGAAGGGAGATGGGGACAGGGGGCCTACGAGCAGTACTTC. Its translation is CASSEGRWGQGAYEQYF.

The genes are TRBV5-1 and TRBJ1-2; 9 bases are shared with TRBD1. V was pared by 0 bases and J by 2 bases, with 2 bases of the junction left unmatched. The CDR3 spans 15 residues. Germline V gene sequence: CDR1 SGHRS, CDR2 YFSETQ. The CDR3 is CASSLDRGRNYGYTF. DNA of the CDR3: TGCGCCAGCAGCTTGGACAGGGGGCGCAACTATGGCTACACCTTC.

The CDR3 DNA reads TGCGCCAGCAGCCAAGCCCCGGGACTAGAAGAGACCCAGTACTTC. Its translation is CASSQAPGLEETQYF. V and J are TRBV4-1 and TRBJ2-5, with 8 bases lining up with TRBD2. The CDR3 sequence is 15 residues long. The germline CDR1 and CDR2 sequences are MGHRA and YSYEKL. The V and J ends lost 1 base and 3 bases, in that order; junction bases with no gene match: 4.

The chain carries TRBV28 and TRBJ2-2; maybe TRBD1 (7 bases). The V gene's germline CDR1 is MDHEN and CDR2 SYDVKM. The CDR3 consists of 15 residues. V shed 10 bases and J shed 6 bases, with 21 bases lying between them. CDR3 coding DNA: TGTGCCACCTTAGGCGGCGGGACAGTATCCGGGGAGCTGTTTTTT. Residues: CATLGGGTVSGELFF.

The J gene is TRBJ2-7, the V gene TRBV2; TRBD2 matches at 10 bases. V lost 7 bases, J lost 2 bases, and 5 bases stayed unmatched. Looked up from germline, CDR1 is SNHLY and CDR2 is FYNNEI. CDR3 length: 14 amino acids. The CDR3 nucleotides are TGTGCCAGCACCGGACTAGCGGTCGCCTACGAGCAGTACTTC. It translates to CASTGLAVAYEQYF.

The gene calls are TRBV2 and TRBJ2-2; the match to TRBD2 covers 7 bases. There are 15 residues in the CDR3. CDR1 is SNHLY, CDR2 FYNNEI, per germline. V was clipped by 6 bases and J by 5 bases; unmatched bases: 9. CDR3 region: CASRTAGLGTGELFF. The DNA for the CDR3 is TGTGCCAGCAGGACAGCGGGACTTGGGACCGGGGAGCTGTTTTTT.

This clone was seen at least ten times. This rearrangement joins TRBV19 to TRBJ1-5, with 7 bases that match TRBD1. The junction had 3 bases not matched to a gene; V was cut back by 3 bases and J by 4 bases. CDR3 length: 14 residues. Per germline, CDR1 LNHDA and CDR2 SQIVND (reference sequence). CDR3 sequence (DNA): TGTGCCAGTAGTATCACAGGGGCAAATCAGCCCCAGCATTTT. Protein sequence: CASSITGANQPQHF. The full variable domain, rest sourced from reference TRBV19 and TRBJ1-5, is DGGITQSPKYLFRKEGQNVTLSCEQNLNHDAMYWYRQDPGQGLRLIYYSQIVNDFQKGDIAEGYSVSREKKESFPLTVTSAQKNPTAFYLCASSITGANQPQHFGDGTRLSIL.

The chain links TRBV7-9 to TRBJ1-1, with D maybe TRBD1 (6 bases). The CDR3 runs to 15 residues. Trimming shortened V by 5 bases and J by 0 bases, and 13 bases separated the two germline ends. Germline-derived CDR1 and CDR2 are SEHNR and FQNEAQ (reference sequence). The DNA for the CDR3 is TGTGCCAGCAGCGCGACCACAGGGTTGAACACTGAAGCTTTCTTT. It translates to CASSATTGLNTEAFF.

The chain uses TRBV28 and TRBJ1-1; no reliable D call. The germline V gene has CDR1 MDHEN and CDR2 SYDVKM. The V gene lost 7 bases and the J gene lost 7 bases, with 19 bases spanning the gap. The CDR3 spans 14 residues. CDR3 sequence reads: CASTLDPRPGEAFF. DNA of the CDR3: TGTGCCAGCACCTTAGACCCGCGTCCGGGTGAAGCTTTCTTT.